This T cell receptor beta chain was recorded in a study of Graves' ophthalmopathy and Graves' hyperthyroidism. Study-wide background: Peripheral blood was gathered at first diagnosis, ahead of any treatment whatsoever. General study points: Most expanded clonotypes from thyroid (those above 0.001 frequency) were also found in blood. As the model predicted ophthalmopathy progression, it achieved a sensitivity of 70.59% and a specificity of roughly 72%.

Amplified TCR beta CDR3 regions were obtained using RNA transcripts as template. HTBI primers were used in a first-round RT-PCR, which preceded a second-round multiplex PCR. TCRdb reanalysed the multiplex PCR reads using MiXCR and keeps one entry per CDR3 protein. This table has approximately 210,000 distinct CDR3 sequences, around a fifth appearing once. This clonotype was seen many times. Its antigen remains unknown. The study enrolled ophthalmopathy donors with moderate-to-severe activity, CAS ≥3, NOSPECS ≥4 and duration under 3 months. This CDR3 spans 14 amino acids. The V gene lost 4 bases and the J gene lost 4 bases, with 13 bases spanning the gap. CDR1 and CDR2 from the germline V gene are LNHDA and SQIVND (reference sequence).

The rearrangement joins TRBV19 to TRBJ1-2, with D hard to call. The sequence was obtained from a woman in her fifties or sixties with Graves' ophthalmopathy. Input material: peripheral blood. The CDR3 DNA is TGTGCCAGTAGTACCTCAGGAGTCTTCTATGGCTACACCTTC. This encodes CASSTSGVFYGYTF. The variable domain in full, completed from reference TRBV19 and TRBJ1-2, reads DGGITQSPKYLFRKEGQNVTLSCEQNLNHDAMYWYRQDPGQGLRLIYYSQIVNDFQKGDIAEGYSVSREKKESFPLTVTSAQKNPTAFYLCASSTSGVFYGYTFGSGTRLTVV.